The clone carrying this T cell receptor (beta chain) was observed a few times. This specimen comes from a study of blood T cell repertoires in COVID-19. Whole-study context: Sites across the United States, Italy and Spain contributed samples from acute and convalescent COVID-19. From T cells, B-cell-depleted T cells, or PBMCs came the material, which was cDNA or gDNA.

The germline V gene has CDR1 MNHEY and CDR2 SMNVEV (reference sequence). This CDR3 region has 15 residues. V was shortened by 5 bases and J by 3 bases, with 14 bases between the two germline ends. In the original processing: Amplification from reference gene primers served as the basis for estimated nucleated cell counts. Profiling relied on immunoSEQ multiplex PCR, and the TCRdb table lists in-frame clones only, not all of them. The V and J calls and clone size are taken from that table; D and trimming were inferred from the DNA. The top ten hold 1.3% of the sample, which has about 46,000 clones, about 86% seen once.

The source of this sequence is a man aged 55 to 69 with acute or convalescent COVID-19. The chain couples TRBV27 to TRBJ1-3, with D possibly being TRBD1 (5 bases). The sequencing sample was made of peripheral blood. The CDR3 nucleotides read TGTGCCAGCAGTACTACAGGTTTTCTTGGAAACACCATATATTTT. The encoded protein is CASSTTGFLGNTIYF.